This section outlines one T cell receptor beta chain sequence together with its context. The sample belongs to a study of radiotherapy plus CTLA-4 blockade in lung cancer. This CDR3 comprises 15 residues. CDR1 KGHSH and CDR2 LQKENI come from the germline V gene. Trimming cost V 1 base and J 0 bases; bases outside gene matches: 3. Profiling relied on immunoSEQ multiplex PCR, and the TCRdb table lists in-frame clones only, not all of them. This table has approximately 97,000 clones, roughly 85% appearing once. This chain links TRBV18 with TRBJ2-7, with TRBD2 matching over 7 bases. The sequence came from a human donor with non-small cell lung cancer who had stable disease on radiotherapy plus ipilimumab. The starting material was peripheral blood, obtained from a patient treated with radiotherapy plus ipilimumab. CDR3 nucleotide sequence: TGTGCCAGCTCACCACAGGGAGGGCTCTCCTACGAGCAGTACTTC. The encoded protein is CASSPQGGLSYEQYF. Complete variable domain (other parts from reference TRBV18 and TRBJ2-7): NAGVMQNPRHLVRRRGQEARLRCSPMKGHSHVYWYRQLPEEGLKFMVYLQKENIIDESGMPKERFSAEFPKEGPSILRIQQVVRGDSAAYFCASSPQGGLSYEQYFGPGTRLTVT.